These 18 T cell receptor beta chains were all obtained from the same sample, sequenced in a study of blood T cells in healthy people across ages. Primers used in a second PCR of about 6 to 11 cycles were a sample-barcoded 5' primer and a J-beta primer mix. TCRdb re-called the 5' RACE reads through MiXCR, storing one row per CDR3 protein. The sample has more than 600,000 distinct CDR3 sequences, around a quarter seen once. The sample was also linked to a second study, of T cells of mothers and their children.

Sequencing input: blood. Receptor source: a boy aged 10-17 years in good health.

J is TRBJ2-2 and V is TRBV6-5; 7 positions match TRBD2. The CDR3 sequence is 13 residues long. Trimming cost V 5 bases and J 7 bases; bases outside gene matches: 4. Germline V gene data show CDR1 as MNHEY and CDR2 as SVGAGI. The CDR3 bases are TGTGCCAGCAGTCCAGCGGGGATCGGGGAGCTGTTTTTT. Encoded protein: CASSPAGIGELFF.

The chain uses TRBV11-3 and TRBJ2-5; TRBD1 might be the D (6 bases). This CDR3 spans 14 amino acids. Germline CDR1 SGHNT, CDR2 YENEEA. Trimming left V 5 bases short and J 4 bases short, with 14 bases between. The CDR3 DNA sequence: TGTGCCAGCAGCCCGAGGGGGATTGGAGAGACCCAGTACTTC. Amino acid sequence: CASSPRGIGETQYF.

This clonotype was seen only a few times. V is TRBV24-1 and J is TRBJ2-5, with TRBD2 as a possible D gene (6 bases). The end of the DNA aligns better with TRBJ2-7, so the J call may be wrong. Germline V gene data show CDR1 as KGHDR and CDR2 as SFDVKD. The CDR3 loop spans 17 amino acids. The CDR3 loop reads CATSDTAGLRVTYEQYF. The CDR3 region has the DNA TGTGCCACCAGTGATACGGCGGGACTCCGAGTCACCTACGAGCAGTACTTC.

In this sample, this clonotype turned up a few times. The gene calls are TRBV10-3 and TRBJ2-5; D call uncertain. Germline V gene sequence: CDR1 ENHRY, CDR2 SYGVKD. V gave up 3 bases and J gave up 4 bases, with 9 bases separating them. The CDR3 sequence is 13 residues long. The CDR3 DNA sequence: TGTGCCATCAGTGACTCCCGGGCAGAGACCCAGTACTTC. Its protein is CAISDSRAETQYF.

The chain uses TRBV6-1 and TRBJ1-4, with 7 bases that match TRBD1. Germline V CDR1 and CDR2: MNHNS, SASEGT. V gave up 6 bases and J gave up 5 bases; unmatched junction bases: 9. The CDR3 consists of 15 residues. The CDR3 sequence: CASRPNRGKNEKLFF. Here the CDR3 DNA reads TGTGCCAGCAGACCAAACAGGGGAAAGAATGAAAAACTGTTTTTT.

This clonotype was seen only a few times. The gene calls are TRBV5-6 and TRBJ2-5; no firm D call. TRBJ2-1 matches the DNA end more closely, so the J call is doubtful. CDR1 is SGHDT, CDR2 YYEEEE, per germline. The CDR3 loop spans 16 amino acids. In DNA form, the CDR3 reads TGTGCCAGCAGGGCGACCCCTGAAATTACCTACAATGAGCAGTTCTTC. This gives the protein CASRATPEITYNEQFF.

The chain has TRBV29-1 and TRBJ2-1, with 8 bases matching TRBD2. Germline CDR1 SQVTM, CDR2 ANQGSEA. V was pared by 8 bases and J by 0 bases, with 6 bases of the junction left unmatched. The length of the CDR3 is 14 residues. In nucleotides, the CDR3 is TGCAGCCTAAGCGGGGGAAACTCCTACAATGAGCAGTTCTTC. This encodes CSLSGGNSYNEQFF.

This clonotype has just a few counts. This sequence joins TRBV20-1 and TRBJ1-6; the D gene is possibly TRBD1 (6 bases). CDR1 DFQATT and CDR2 SNEGSKA come from the germline V gene (reference sequence). CDR3 size: 13 residues. V lost 5 bases, J lost 5 bases, and 10 bases lay in between. CDR3: CSAVQGNNSPLHF. The CDR3 coding sequence is TGCAGTGCTGTACAGGGTAATAATTCACCCCTCCACTTT.

The chain recombines TRBV5-1 with TRBJ2-7; 8 positions agree with TRBD1. The V gene end was trimmed by 3 bases and the J gene end by 6 bases; junction bases not matched to a gene: 5. This CDR3 is 13 amino acids long. CDR1 is SGHRS and CDR2 is YFSETQ in the germline V gene. DNA of the CDR3: TGCGCCAGCAGCTGGGATGGACAGGGCGAGCAGTACTTC. It translates to CASSWDGQGEQYF. Variable domain in full (rest from reference TRBV5-1 and TRBJ2-7): KAGVTQTPRYLIKTRGQQVTLSCSPISGHRSVSWYQQTPGQGLQFLFEYFSETQRNKGNFPGRFSGRQFSNSRSEMNVSTLELGDSALYLCASSWDGQGEQYFGPGTRLTVT.

This chain joins TRBV6-5 and TRBJ1-3; 7 bases map to TRBD1. Germline loops: CDR1 MNHEY, CDR2 SVGAGI. The CDR3 totals 14 residues. J gave up 4 bases and V 6 bases, and 6 bases lay outside the gene matches. CDR3 in DNA: TGTGCCAGCAGAGGATCACAGGGGGGAAACACCATATATTTT. Residues: CASRGSQGGNTIYF.

This clonotype was observed a few times. This rearrangement joins TRBV6-1 to TRBJ2-3; 8 nucleotides agree with TRBD2. CDR1 is MNHNS, CDR2 SASEGT, per germline. The CDR3 runs 18 residues. V lost 6 bases and J lost 2; bases outside the gene matches: 16. CDR3 loop: CASSLNAPGLVFTDTQYF. Here the CDR3 DNA reads TGTGCCAGCAGCCTAAATGCCCCGGGACTAGTATTCACAGATACGCAGTATTTT.

This clonotype was picked up a small number of times. Sequence at one end of the junction differs from germline and may be a read error. The rearrangement joins TRBV4-2 to TRBJ2-7; no definite D call. Germline V gives CDR1 LGHNA, CDR2 YNFKEQ. CDR3 size: 15 residues. This chain's CDR3 is CASSQEEELPYGQYF. The CDR3 nucleotides read TGTGCCAGCAGCCAGGAAGAAGAACTTCCCTACGGGCAGTACTTC.

V gene TRBV7-2 combines with J gene TRBJ2-5; 8 positions agree with TRBD2. The assigned J gene may be wrong: the sequence end matches TRBJ2-1 better. The CDR3 consists of 15 residues. Germline V CDR1 and CDR2: SGHTA, FQGNSA. The CDR3 DNA reads TGTGCCAGCAGCTTAGGCGGGGGGCCGAGCAATGAGCAGTTCTTC. This gives the protein CASSLGGGPSNEQFF.

The chain recombines TRBV27 with TRBJ2-5; 12 bases align to TRBD2. Gene TRBJ2-1 matches the end of the DNA better, so the J call may be wrong. The CDR3 totals 16 residues. Germline CDR1 is MNHEY and CDR2 is SMNVEV (reference sequence). The CDR3 sequence is CASSLFALAGGYEQFF. As DNA, the CDR3 is TGTGCCAGCAGTTTATTTGCACTAGCGGGAGGCTATGAGCAGTTCTTC.

This clonotype was detected only a few times. The chain links TRBV7-9 to TRBJ2-7, with D unresolved. Between the trimmed V and J ends, which lost 1 base and 6 bases, there was a span of 7 bases. The germline V gene has CDR1 SEHNR and CDR2 FQNEAQ (reference sequence). The CDR3 is 12 amino acids. The CDR3 nucleotides read TGTGCCAGCAGCTTAGGTCCGAGCGAGCAGTACTTC. Translation gives CASSLGPSEQYF.

This rearrangement joins TRBV20-1 to TRBJ2-7, with D perhaps TRBD1 (5 bases). Germline V lookup: CDR1 DFQATT, CDR2 SNEGSKA (reference sequence). V lost 0 bases, J lost 0 bases, and 18 bases lay in between. The CDR3 length is 17 residues. The CDR3 bases are TGCAGTGCTAGAGATCAATTGGGGCCGGAGAGCTCCTACGAGCAGTACTTC. It yields the protein CSARDQLGPESSYEQYF.

The CDR3 nucleotides are TGCGCCAGCAGCTTGGCCGCATGGGCCTTCGAAGCTTATGGCTACACCTTC. Translated: CASSLAAWAFEAYGYTF. The chain combines TRBV4-1 with TRBJ1-2, with D hard to call. V was clipped by 5 bases and J by 5 bases, with 24 bases between them. The CDR3 consists of 17 residues. Looked up from germline, CDR1 is MGHRA and CDR2 is YSYEKL.

The chain is built from TRBV18 and TRBJ1-2, with 7 bases fitting TRBD1. Trimming took 2 bases from V and 0 from J; bases not matched to a gene: 12. The germline CDR1 and CDR2 sequences are KGHSH and LQKENI. CDR3 size: 18 residues. CDR3 DNA sequence: TGTGCCAGCTCACCAGCTACGACCGACAGGGTTCCTAACTATGGCTACACCTTC. It encodes CASSPATTDRVPNYGYTF.